This TCR beta chain is from a study of blood T cell repertoires in COVID-19. Study details: Samples representing acute and convalescent COVID-19 were sourced from the United States, Italy and Spain. T cells, B-cell-depleted T cells, or PBMCs supplied cDNA or gDNA.

Authors' data handling: Amplification with reference gene primers provided the estimates of nucleated cell counts. Method: immunoSEQ multiplex PCR; TCRdb's copy keeps in-frame clones and lacks some. V and J calls and clone size are as listed in that table; D and trimming were resolved from the DNA. The data contain over 100,000 clones, 70% to 90% of them seen just once; the ten biggest clones take up approximately 1.5%. The CDR3 runs 12 residues. Trimming removed 4 bases from V and 5 bases from J, with 9 bases in between. Looked up from germline, CDR1 is SGHRS and CDR2 is YFSETQ. Sequencing input: peripheral blood. J is TRBJ2-5 and V is TRBV5-1, with D possibly being TRBD2 (6 bases). This sequence originates from a man aged 40-49 years with acute or convalescent COVID-19. The CDR3 sequence: CASSAGSETQYF. The CDR3 DNA is TGCGCCAGCAGCGCGGGAAGCGAGACCCAGTACTTC.